Described below is a single T cell receptor beta chain sequence and its context. Antigen specificity is unknown. There are 14 residues in the CDR3. Trimming stripped 4 bases from V and 0 bases from J, with 12 bases between. Germline V gene data show CDR1 as GTSNPN and CDR2 as SVGIG (reference sequence). These data belong to a study of PD-1 blockade in classical Hodgkin lymphoma. Study-wide results and limits: The authors have not defined what causes the repertoire differences, possibly disease activity or prior therapy.

Autologous stem cell transplantation was followed by relapse in every patient, and brentuximab vedotin exposure varied. Measured with immunoSEQ multiplex PCR; TCRdb has only the in-frame clones, and not every one. The table shows about 66,000 clones, with about 70% occurring only once. This material consisted of peripheral blood mononuclear cells (PBMCs), taken before the second cycle of nivolumab. The rearrangement joins TRBV30 to TRBJ1-1; D gene ambiguous. This receptor was taken from a human donor with classical Hodgkin lymphoma. Written as DNA, the CDR3 is TGTGCCTGGACAGCGAACGTTATGAACACTGAAGCTTTCTTT. This encodes CAWTANVMNTEAFF.